This T cell receptor (beta chain) emerged from a study of shared clonotypes between healthy human individuals. General study findings and limits: When compared with the clonotypes that were shared by all four sorted-subset donors, the non-shared clonotypes turned out to have lower generation probabilities. Incomplete sequencing of sorted subsets was indicated by rarefaction despite large depth.

Losses at the gene ends were 4 bases for V and 9 bases for J; bases not matched to a gene: 16. Looked up from germline, CDR1 is SGDLS and CDR2 is YYNGEE. The CDR3 runs 16 residues. Sorted-subset replicate PCR reactions contained roughly 190 ng DNA, corresponding to some 29,000 T cell genomes. Produced via immunoSEQ multiplex PCR; TCRdb's table is partial and in-frame only. The sample lists some 2,500,000 clones, roughly 90% occurring once. Concerning this clone itself: Its matching antigen is unknown.

Donors were healthy HIV-negative adults without recently reported acute infections or vaccinations. Sequenced input: naive CD4+ T cells from PBMCs. Subset given: CD45RA+ positively selected. This sequence originates from a young man in good health. Some clones in this sample may be carry-over from other donors' samples. The rearrangement links TRBV9 to TRBJ2-1, with 7 bases identical to TRBD2. CDR3 in amino acids: CASSPRERGVWGEQFF. The CDR3 coding sequence is TGTGCCAGCAGCCCCCGAGAGCGGGGCGTCTGGGGTGAGCAGTTCTTC.